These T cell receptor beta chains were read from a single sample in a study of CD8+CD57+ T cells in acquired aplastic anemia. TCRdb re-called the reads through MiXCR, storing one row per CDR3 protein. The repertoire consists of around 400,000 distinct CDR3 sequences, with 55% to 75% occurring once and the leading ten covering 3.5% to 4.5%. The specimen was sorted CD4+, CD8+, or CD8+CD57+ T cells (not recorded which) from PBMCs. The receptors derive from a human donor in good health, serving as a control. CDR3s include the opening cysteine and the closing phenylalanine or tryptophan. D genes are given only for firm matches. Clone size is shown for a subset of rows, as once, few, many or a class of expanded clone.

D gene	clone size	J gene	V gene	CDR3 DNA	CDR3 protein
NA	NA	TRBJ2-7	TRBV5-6	TGTGCCAGCAGCTTAAAACTAGACTCCTACGAGCAGTACTTC	CASSLKLDSYEQYF
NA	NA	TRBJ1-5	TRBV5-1	TGCGCCAGCAGCTTGGGTCAGGGAAAGGGGCCCCAGCATTTT	CASSLGQGKGPQHF
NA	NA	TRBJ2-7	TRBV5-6	TGTGCCAGCAGGTCAGCGCGGATAGGCCAGCGCGAGCAGTACTTC	CASRSARIGQREQYF
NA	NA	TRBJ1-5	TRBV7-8	TGTGCCAGCAGCTTAGCCCGGGTTAGCAATCAGCCCCAGCATTTT	CASSLARVSNQPQHF
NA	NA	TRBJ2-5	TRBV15	TGTGCCACCAGCAGAGGCTTGGAAGCGGAGACCCAGTACTTC	CATSRGLEAETQYF
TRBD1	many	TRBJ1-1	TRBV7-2	TGTGCCAGCAGCGGGACAGGGGGCACTGAAGCTTTCTTT	CASSGTGGTEAFF
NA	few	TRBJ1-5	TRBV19	TGTGCCAGTAGTAGAGGGGAGAGGGATCGGCCCCAGCACTTT	CASSRGERDRPQHF
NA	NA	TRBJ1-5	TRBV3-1	TGTGCCAGCAGCACCCGCGGCTGGGGTCAGCCCCAGCATTTT	CASSTRGWGQPQHF
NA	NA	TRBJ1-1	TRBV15	TGTGCCACCAGCAGAGAAAGGACGGGGTGGGAAGCTTTCTTT	CATSRERTGWEAFF
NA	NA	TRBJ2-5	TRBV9	TGTGCCAGCAGGTTAACCCAAGGGACCCAGTACTTC	CASRLTQGTQYF
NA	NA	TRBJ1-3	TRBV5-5	TGTGCCAGCAGCTCCACGGAGAGCTCGGCTGGAAACACCATATATTTT	CASSSTESSAGNTIYF
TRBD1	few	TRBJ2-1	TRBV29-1	TGCAGCATACTGGACAGGATGGGGAATGAGCAGCTCTTC	CSILDRMGNEQLF
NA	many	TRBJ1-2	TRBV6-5	TGTGCCAGCAGTTACGGGCCGAGGGGGTCCTATGGCTACACCTTC	CASSYGPRGSYGYTF
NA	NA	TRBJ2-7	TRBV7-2	TGTGCTAGCAGCCAAGCACCCAAGGGTTCGGGGTACGCCCAGTACTTC	CASSQAPKGSGYAQYF
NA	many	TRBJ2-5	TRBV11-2	TGTGCCAGCAGAGCAACAGGGTCCCGGGAGACCCAGTACTTC	CASRATGSRETQYF
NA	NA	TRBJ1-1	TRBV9	TGTGCCAGCAGCGTAGGGAAAAACACTGAAGCTTTCTTT	CASSVGKNTEAFF
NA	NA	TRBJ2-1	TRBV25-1	TGTGCCAGCAGTGAATGGACAGCAAATAAGCAGTTCTTC	CASSEWTANKQFF
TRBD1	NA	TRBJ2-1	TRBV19	TGTGCCAGTAGTACAGACAGGGATCATGAGCGGTTCTTC	CASSTDRDHERFF
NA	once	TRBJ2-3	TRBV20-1	TGCAGTGCGGCACAGGCGGCGGGGGCTGATACGCAGTATTTT	CSAAQAAGADTQYF
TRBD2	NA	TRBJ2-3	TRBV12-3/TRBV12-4	TGTGCCAGCAGTGCGCCCACTAGCGGGGGCCCCACAGATACGCAGTATTTT	CASSAPTSGGPTDTQYF
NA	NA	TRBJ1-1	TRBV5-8	TGTGCCAGCAGCTCGAAACGGAACACTGAAGCTTTCTTT	CASSSKRNTEAFF
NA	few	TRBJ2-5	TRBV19	TGTGCCAGTAGTCCTGGACAGCCCCAAGAGACCCAGTACTTC	CASSPGQPQETQYF
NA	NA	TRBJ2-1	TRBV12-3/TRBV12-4	TGTGCCATCAGTTTAGCCAACGAGCAGTTCTTC	CAISLANEQFF
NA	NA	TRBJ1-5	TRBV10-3	TGTGCCATCGGGCAGGAAGACCAGCCCCATCATTTT	CAIGQEDQPHHF
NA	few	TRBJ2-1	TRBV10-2	TGCGCCAGCAGTGACGGATCAAGGCGCGTTTACAATGAGCAGTTCTTC	CASSDGSRRVYNEQFF
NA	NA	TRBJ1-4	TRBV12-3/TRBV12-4	TGTGCCAGCATTTTCGAAAAACTGTTTTTT	CASIFEKLFF
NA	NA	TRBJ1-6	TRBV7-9	TGTGCCAGCAGCAGAGGAGTACTGGGGCCATCACCCCTGCACTTT	CASSRGVLGPSPLHF
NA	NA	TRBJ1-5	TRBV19	TGTGCCAGTAGTATATGGACGTATAGTAGCAATCAGCCCCACCATTTT	CASSIWTYSSNQPHHF
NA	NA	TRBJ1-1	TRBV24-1	TGTGCCACCAGACTCGCCACAGACGGTGAAGCTTTCTTT	CATRLATDGEAFF
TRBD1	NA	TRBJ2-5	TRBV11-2	TGTGCCAGCAGCCTGGGACAGGCAGAGACCCAGTACTTC	CASSLGQAETQYF
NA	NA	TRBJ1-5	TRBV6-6	TGTGCCAGCAGTGAAGCTAGGATCGGTCAGCCCCAGCATTTT	CASSEARIGQPQHF
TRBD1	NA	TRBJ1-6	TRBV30	TGTGCCTGGGGGACAGGGGGACTTTCACCCCTCCACTTT	CAWGTGGLSPLHF
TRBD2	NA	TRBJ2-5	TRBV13	TGTGCCAGCAGCGTATCTGCTAGCGGGTACCAAGAGACCCAGTACTTC	CASSVSASGYQETQYF
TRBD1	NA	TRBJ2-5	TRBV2	TGTGCCAGCAGTGCCGGGACAGGGACGGGAGAGACCCAGTACTTC	CASSAGTGTGETQYF
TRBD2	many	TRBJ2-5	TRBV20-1	TGCAGTGCTAGACCCCTGGCTAGCGGGTCGCGTGAGACCCAGTACTTC	CSARPLASGSRETQYF
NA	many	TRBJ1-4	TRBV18	TGTGCCAGCTCACCACAAAACGTGGGTGAAAAACTGTTTTTT	CASSPQNVGEKLFF
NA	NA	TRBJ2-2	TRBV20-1	TGCGCCTTACCGGGGCCTCTGAGCTCCGGGGAGCTGTTTTTT	CALPGPLSSGELFF
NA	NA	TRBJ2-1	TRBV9	TGTGCCAGCAGCGTAGACCAGCTAGGTAATGAGCAGTTCTTC	CASSVDQLGNEQFF
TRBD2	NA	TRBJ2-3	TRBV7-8	TGTGCCAGCAGCTGGGGGACTAGCGGGGGGAAATTGAATACGCAGTATTTT	CASSWGTSGGKLNTQYF
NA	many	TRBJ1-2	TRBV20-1	TGCAGTGCTAGAGATCTAGCGTCACTTAACGTGGGTGGCTACACCTTC	CSARDLASLNVGGYTF
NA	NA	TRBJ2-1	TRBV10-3	TGTGCCATCAGAGATAGGGATGGCAATGAGCAGTTCTTC	CAIRDRDGNEQFF
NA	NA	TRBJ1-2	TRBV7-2	TGTGCCAGCAGCGAGAGACTAGCGGGCATCACAGATACGTTC	CASSERLAGITDTF
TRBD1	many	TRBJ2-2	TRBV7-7	TGTGCTAGCAGCTCACAGGGGACCGCGAACACCGGGGAGCTGTTTTTT	CASSSQGTANTGELFF
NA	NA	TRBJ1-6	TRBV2	TGTGCCAGCATGGGGGGGATCACTTCACCCCTCCACTTT	CASMGGITSPLHF
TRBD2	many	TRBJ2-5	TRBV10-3	TGTGCCATCAGTGTAGCGGGGGGATTTCAAGAGACCCAGTACTTC	CAISVAGGFQETQYF
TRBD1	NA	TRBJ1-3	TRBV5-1	TGTGCCACCAGCAGGCCAGGACAGGCCGTTGGAAACACCATATATTTT	CATSRPGQAVGNTIYF
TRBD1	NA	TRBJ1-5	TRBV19	TGTGCCAGTAGTATTAGGACAGGGGGTTTTCAGCCCCAGCATTTT	CASSIRTGGFQPQHF
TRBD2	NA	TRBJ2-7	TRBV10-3	TGTGCCGGCGGGGGGGAGGGGCACAGGCAGTACTTC	CAGGGEGHRQYF
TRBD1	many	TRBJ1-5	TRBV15	TGTGCCACCAGGGACAGGGAGGGCAATCAGCCCCAGCATTTT	CATRDREGNQPQHF
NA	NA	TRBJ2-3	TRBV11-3	TGCGCCAGCAGTGATAGCGCGGGCAGAAACACAGGTACGCAGTATTTT	CASSDSAGRNTGTQYF
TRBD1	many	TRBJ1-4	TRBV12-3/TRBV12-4	TGTGCCAGCAGCCCGACAGGGAGTAATGAAAAACTGTTTTTT	CASSPTGSNEKLFF
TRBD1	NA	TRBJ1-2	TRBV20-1	TGCAGTGCTGGCGGGGGACAGGCTAATGATGGCTACACCTTC	CSAGGGQANDGYTF
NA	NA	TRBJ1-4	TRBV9	TGTGCCAGCAGCTTAGCGTCGCTGCTAGAACTGTTTTTT	CASSLASLLELFF
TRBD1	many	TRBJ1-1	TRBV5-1	TGCGCCAGCAGCTTGGCCGAGGGGGGACAGGTTGCTTTCTTT	CASSLAEGGQVAFF
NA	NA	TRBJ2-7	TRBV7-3	TGTGCCAGCAGCTTAATTTCTGGCTCATATCACCAGTACTTC	CASSLISGSYHQYF